This T cell receptor beta chain was found in a study of regulatory T cells in long-lasting Graves disease. Regarding time point: newly diagnosed GD, antithyroid drugs for less than 3 months. The TCR library was made from RNA extracted from PBMCs. Investigators prepared the TCR beta libraries by applying iRepertoire HTBI primers and Arm-PCR of CDR3 regions. TCRdb independently ran MiXCR on the multiplex PCR reads; one entry per CDR3 protein. The sample lists 560,000 or so distinct CDR3 sequences; about 16% were seen once. V was shortened by 2 bases and J by 1 base, with 17 bases between the two germline ends. The CDR3 spans 16 residues. CDR1 and CDR2 (germline): GTSNPN, SVGIG (reference sequence). This clonotype was counted a few times. This same sample was also taken into another study, of T cells in Graves' hyperthyroidism and ophthalmopathy.

This sequence joins TRBV30 and TRBJ1-1, with a tentative D call TRBD1 (5 bases). The receptor's source is a man younger than 35 with Graves disease. Specimen: peripheral blood mononuclear cells (PBMCs), collected at new diagnosis, from a patient treated with antithyroid drugs. CDR3 amino acids: CAWSPPGNLGNTEAFF. CDR3 DNA sequence: TGTGCCTGGAGTCCACCAGGGAATTTGGGGAACACTGAAGCTTTCTTT.